These T cell receptor beta chains were read from a single sample in a study of T-cell reconstitution after alpha-beta-depleted transplantation in children. MiXCR, applied by TCRdb to the PCR reads, yields one record per CDR3 protein. The repertoire has hundreds of thousands of distinct CDR3 sequences, 15% to 20% of them found once; the top ten carry approximately 29%. Specimen: PBMCs, mostly from graft donor cells, collected 360 days after TCRalphabeta/CD19-depleted stem cell transplant. These receptors all come from a boy in the first two years of life who had a stem cell transplant for Wiskott-Aldrich syndrome, so the T cells may come from the graft donor. Each CDR3 is given with its conserved first and last residue. A D gene is named only where the DNA matches it firmly. Not all rows give a size; the values are once, few, many and, for expanded clones, a class.

NA TRBJ2-2 TRBV7-2 NA TGTGCCAGCAGCTTAGGGTGGAGGACCGGGGAGCTGTTTTTT CASSLGWRTGELFF
TRBD1 TRBJ2-5 TRBV5-1 NA TGCGCCAGCAGCCCCCCAGACAGGGGGGGGTTCCAAGAGACCCAGTACTTC CASSPPDRGGFQETQYF
NA TRBJ2-4 TRBV14 NA TGTGCCAGCAGCCCCCGGGCGGGGCCGAAAAACATTCAGTACTTC CASSPRAGPKNIQYF
NA TRBJ2-1 TRBV2 NA TGTGCCAGCAAGAGGGAGGCTGCACACAATGAGCAGTTCTTC CASKREAAHNEQFF
NA TRBJ1-1 TRBV11-2 NA TGTGCCAGCAGCTTACGCGGGGGGTACACTGAAGCTTTCTTT CASSLRGGYTEAFF
TRBD2 TRBJ2-1 TRBV20-1 NA TGCAGTGCTAGTCTGGTAGCGGGAGGTCCTACGCATGAGCAGTTCTTC CSASLVAGGPTHEQFF
TRBD1 TRBJ2-2 TRBV10-3 many TGTGCCGGAGGGACAGGGAACACCGGGGAGCTGTTTTTT CAGGTGNTGELFF
TRBD1 TRBJ2-2 TRBV3-1 NA TGTGCCAGCAGCCGATGGGACAGGGGGACCGGGGAGCTGTTTTTT CASSRWDRGTGELFF
NA TRBJ2-7 TRBV12-3/TRBV12-4 many TGTGCCAGCAGCCGGACAGCCACCTACGAGCAGTACTTC CASSRTATYEQYF
TRBD2 TRBJ2-7 TRBV5-1 NA TGCGCCAGCAGCCCTGCGACTAGCGGGGGGGATTACGAGCAGTACTTC CASSPATSGGDYEQYF
NA TRBJ1-2 TRBV27 NA TGTGCCAGCAGACCAATCCTGGGACACCTCTATGGCTACACCTTC CASRPILGHLYGYTF
NA TRBJ2-7 TRBV15 NA TGTGCCACCAGCACCCTACTAACAGGGACCTACGAGCAGTACTTC CATSTLLTGTYEQYF
TRBD1 TRBJ2-7 TRBV5-1 many TGCGCCAGCAGCTGGGACAGCCTTGGCATCGAGCAGTACTTC CASSWDSLGIEQYF
TRBD2 TRBJ2-5 TRBV4-1 few TGCGCCAGCAGCCAAGATGGGACTAGAGGAGAGACCCAGTACTTC CASSQDGTRGETQYF
NA TRBJ2-1 TRBV6-1 NA TGTGCCAGCAGTCATGGAAAGCGGTCCTACAATGAGCAGTTCTTC CASSHGKRSYNEQFF
NA TRBJ2-2 TRBV4-3 NA TGCGCCAGCAGCCAAGATTTCGGACCGGGGAACACCGGGGAGCTGTTTTTT CASSQDFGPGNTGELFF
NA TRBJ2-7 TRBV4-3 NA TGCGCCAGCAGCCAGGGATGGGGACGACAGGAGCCCTACGAGCAGTACTTC CASSQGWGRQEPYEQYF
TRBD2 TRBJ2-3 TRBV4-1 few TGCGCCAGCAGCCAAGATCGGGTGACGGGGCGGGGGGGATTGGATACGCAGTATTTT CASSQDRVTGRGGLDTQYF
TRBD1 TRBJ2-4 TRBV12-3/TRBV12-4 many TGTGCCAGCAGTTTTAACAGGGGAAACATTCAGTACTTC CASSFNRGNIQYF
NA TRBJ2-5 TRBV24-1 few TGTGCCACCAGCGATCGGATCAGAGAAGAGACCCAGTACTTC CATSDRIREETQYF
NA TRBJ2-3 TRBV24-1 NA TGTGCCACCAGAGCGAGATCTAGCACAGATATGCAGTATTTT CATRARSSTDMQYF
NA TRBJ2-1 TRBV28 few TGTGCCAGCAGTCCTCGTTTTAGAGGGGTGAACTCCTACAATGAGCAGTTCTTC CASSPRFRGVNSYNEQFF
NA TRBJ2-7 TRBV4-3 many TGCGCCAGCAGCCGGACTATTACCTACGAGCAGTACTTC CASSRTITYEQYF
NA TRBJ2-5 TRBV11-2 few TGTGCCAGCAGCTCCCGACAGGAAAGGGGAGTCTTC CASSSRQERGVF
TRBD1 TRBJ2-7 TRBV27 NA TGTGCCAGCAGTTTATCAAGGACAGGGGGCAACGAGCAGTACTTC CASSLSRTGGNEQYF
NA TRBJ2-7 TRBV4-1 few TGCGCCAGCAGCCAAGTCTTTAGCCGCGGCCCCGTCTCCAACGAGCAGTACTTC CASSQVFSRGPVSNEQYF
NA TRBJ2-2 TRBV21-1 NA TGTGCCAGCAGCATATGTATAGGCTTCCCCGGACCCGCGAACACCGGGGAGCTGTTTTTT CASSICIGFPGPANTGELFF